This T cell receptor beta chain was recorded in a study of glioma-infiltrating T cells. The CDR3 extends over 20 amino acids. CDR1 is SNHLY and CDR2 is FYNNEI in the germline V gene. Worth noting for this clonotype: One base away lies a much larger clone, so this may be a sequencing read error.

TCR alpha and beta CDR3 regions were amplified from RNA using iRepertoire nested multiplex PCR. TCRdb called the multiplex PCR reads again in MiXCR, with one record for every CDR3 protein. The sample gives 90,000 or so distinct CDR3 sequences, approximately 40% of which show up once; more than 30% is in the top ten. The source material was glioma tissue, nonneoplastic brain tissue, or PBMCs (not recorded which). The rearrangement links TRBV2 to TRBJ2-7, with 7 nucleotides matching TRBD1. The source of this sequence is a human donor with low-grade glioma or glioblastoma, undergoing nonglioma brain surgery, or in good health (not recorded which). The CDR3 here is CASSQFNIKGAIGKSYEQYF. The DNA of the CDR3 is TGCGCCAGCAGCCAATTTAATATCAAGGGGGCTATCGGGAAATCCTACGAGCAGTACTTC.